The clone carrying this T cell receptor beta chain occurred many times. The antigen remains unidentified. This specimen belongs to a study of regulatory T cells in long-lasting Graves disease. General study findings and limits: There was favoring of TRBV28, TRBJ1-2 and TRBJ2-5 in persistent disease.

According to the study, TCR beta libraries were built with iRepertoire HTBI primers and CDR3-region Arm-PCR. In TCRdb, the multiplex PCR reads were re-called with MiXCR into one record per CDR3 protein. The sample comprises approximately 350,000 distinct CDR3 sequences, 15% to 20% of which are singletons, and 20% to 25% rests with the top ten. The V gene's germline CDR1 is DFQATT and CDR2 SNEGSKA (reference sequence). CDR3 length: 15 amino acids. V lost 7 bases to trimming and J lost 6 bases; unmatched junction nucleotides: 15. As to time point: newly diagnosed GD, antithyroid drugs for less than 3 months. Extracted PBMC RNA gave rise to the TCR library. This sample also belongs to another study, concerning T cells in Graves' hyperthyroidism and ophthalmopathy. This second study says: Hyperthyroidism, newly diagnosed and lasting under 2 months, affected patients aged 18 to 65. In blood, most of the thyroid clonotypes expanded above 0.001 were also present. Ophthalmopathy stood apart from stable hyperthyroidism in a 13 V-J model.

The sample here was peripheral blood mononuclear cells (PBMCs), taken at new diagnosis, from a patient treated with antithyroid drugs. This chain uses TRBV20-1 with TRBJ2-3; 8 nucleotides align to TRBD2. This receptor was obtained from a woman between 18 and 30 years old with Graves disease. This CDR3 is CSVALQAGAPDTQYF. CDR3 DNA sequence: TGCAGTGTTGCGCTCCAAGCGGGAGCACCGGATACGCAGTATTTT.